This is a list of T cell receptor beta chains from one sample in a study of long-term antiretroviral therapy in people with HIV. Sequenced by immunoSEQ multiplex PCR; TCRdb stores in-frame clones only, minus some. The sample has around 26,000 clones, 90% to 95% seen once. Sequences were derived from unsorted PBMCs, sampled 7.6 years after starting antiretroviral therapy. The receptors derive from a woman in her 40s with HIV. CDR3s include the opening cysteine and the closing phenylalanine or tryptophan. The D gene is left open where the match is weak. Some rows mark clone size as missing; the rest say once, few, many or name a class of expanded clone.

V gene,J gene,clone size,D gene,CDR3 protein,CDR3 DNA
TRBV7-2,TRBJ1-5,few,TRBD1,CASSLGGWTGAQPQHF,TGTGCCAGCAGCCTAGGAGGGTGGACAGGGGCTCAGCCCCAGCATTTT
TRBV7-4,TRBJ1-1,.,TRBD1,CASSSQGRPEAFF,TGTGCCAGCAGCTCACAGGGGCGGCCTGAAGCTTTCTTT
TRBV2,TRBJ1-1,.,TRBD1,CASSPGGEAFF,TGTGCCAGCAGTCCAGGGGGGGAAGCTTTCTTT
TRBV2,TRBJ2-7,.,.,CASLFNRAEQYF,TGTGCCAGCCTATTCAACCGGGCCGAGCAGTACTTC
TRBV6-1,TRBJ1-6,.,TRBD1,CASHEQGGYSPLHF,TGTGCCAGCCACGAACAGGGGGGTTATTCACCCCTCCACTTT
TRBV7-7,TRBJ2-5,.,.,CASSFAGRQETQYF,TGTGCCAGCAGCTTTGCAGGGCGCCAAGAGACCCAGTACTTC
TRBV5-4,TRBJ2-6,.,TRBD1,CASSPRTGRASGANVLTF,TGTGCCAGCAGCCCACGGACAGGGCGGGCGTCTGGGGCCAACGTCCTGACTTTC
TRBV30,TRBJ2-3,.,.,CAWSEGLTDTQYF,TGTGCCTGGAGTGAGGGACTCACAGATACGCAGTATTTT
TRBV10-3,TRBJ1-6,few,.,CAISEGHKPSPLHF,TGTGCCATCAGTGAGGGTCACAAACCTTCACCCCTCCACTTT
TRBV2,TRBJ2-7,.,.,CASRESGTLEQYF,TGTGCCAGCAGAGAATCAGGGACCCTCGAGCAGTACTTC
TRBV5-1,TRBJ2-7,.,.,CASSSGTGEQYF,TGCGCCAGCAGTTCGGGGACGGGCGAGCAGTACTTC